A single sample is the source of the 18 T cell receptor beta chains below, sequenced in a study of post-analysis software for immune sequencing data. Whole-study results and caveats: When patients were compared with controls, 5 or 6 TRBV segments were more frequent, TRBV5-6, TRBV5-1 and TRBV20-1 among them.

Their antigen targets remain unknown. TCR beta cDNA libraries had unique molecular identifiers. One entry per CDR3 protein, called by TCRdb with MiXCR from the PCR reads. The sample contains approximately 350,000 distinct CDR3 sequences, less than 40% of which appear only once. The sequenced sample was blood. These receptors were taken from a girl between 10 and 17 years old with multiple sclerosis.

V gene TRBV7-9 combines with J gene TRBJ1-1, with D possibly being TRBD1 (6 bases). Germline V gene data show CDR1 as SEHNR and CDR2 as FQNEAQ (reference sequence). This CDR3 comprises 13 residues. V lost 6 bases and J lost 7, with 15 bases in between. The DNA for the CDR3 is TGTGCCAGCAGACCCCCGGACAGACTTGAAGCTTTCTTT. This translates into CASRPPDRLEAFF.

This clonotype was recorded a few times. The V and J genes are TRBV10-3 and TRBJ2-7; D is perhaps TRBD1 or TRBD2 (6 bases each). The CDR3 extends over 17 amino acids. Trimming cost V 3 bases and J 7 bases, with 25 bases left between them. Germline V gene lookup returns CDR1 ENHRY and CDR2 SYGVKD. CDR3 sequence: CAISDVADSPGVREQYF. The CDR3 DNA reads TGTGCCATCAGTGATGTCGCGGACAGTCCGGGGGTGAGAGAGCAGTACTTC.

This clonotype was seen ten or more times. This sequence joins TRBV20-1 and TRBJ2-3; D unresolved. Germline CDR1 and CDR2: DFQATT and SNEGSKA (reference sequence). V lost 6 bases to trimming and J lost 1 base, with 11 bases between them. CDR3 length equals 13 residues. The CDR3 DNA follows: TGCAGTGCCCCGACTGCCCGCACAGATACGCAGTATTTT. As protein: CSAPTARTDTQYF.

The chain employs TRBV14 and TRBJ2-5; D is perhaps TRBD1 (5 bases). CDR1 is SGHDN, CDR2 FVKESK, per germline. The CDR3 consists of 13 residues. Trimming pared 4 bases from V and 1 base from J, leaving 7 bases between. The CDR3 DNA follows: TGTGCCAGCAGCCGACAGCTCCAAGAGACCCAGTACTTC. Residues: CASSRQLQETQYF.

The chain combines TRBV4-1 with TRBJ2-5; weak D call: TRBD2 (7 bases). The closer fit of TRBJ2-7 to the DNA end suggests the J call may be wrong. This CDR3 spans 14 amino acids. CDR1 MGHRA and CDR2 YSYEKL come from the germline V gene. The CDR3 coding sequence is TGCGCCAGCAGCCAAGATCTAAGGGGGGGCGAGCAGTACTTC. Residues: CASSQDLRGGEQYF.

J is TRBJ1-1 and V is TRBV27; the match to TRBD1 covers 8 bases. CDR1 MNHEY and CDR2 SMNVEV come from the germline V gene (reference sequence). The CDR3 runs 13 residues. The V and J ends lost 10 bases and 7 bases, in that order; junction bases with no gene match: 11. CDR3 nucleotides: TGTGCCACCAGCGGACAGGGACGAGTTGAAGCTTTCTTT. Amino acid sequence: CATSGQGRVEAFF.

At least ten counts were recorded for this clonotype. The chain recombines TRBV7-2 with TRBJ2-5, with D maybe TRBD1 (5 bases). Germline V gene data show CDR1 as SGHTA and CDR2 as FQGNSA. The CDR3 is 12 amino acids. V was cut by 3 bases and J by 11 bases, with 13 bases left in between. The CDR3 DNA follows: TGTGCCAGCAGCTTCCCAGGGCAGGAGCAGTACTTC. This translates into CASSFPGQEQYF.

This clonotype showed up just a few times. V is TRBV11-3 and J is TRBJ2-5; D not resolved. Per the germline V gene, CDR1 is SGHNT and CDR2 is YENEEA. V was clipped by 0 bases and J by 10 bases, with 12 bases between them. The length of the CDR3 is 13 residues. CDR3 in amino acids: CASSLEGQRDQYF. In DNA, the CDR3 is TGTGCCAGCAGCTTAGAAGGCCAGCGAGACCAGTACTTC.

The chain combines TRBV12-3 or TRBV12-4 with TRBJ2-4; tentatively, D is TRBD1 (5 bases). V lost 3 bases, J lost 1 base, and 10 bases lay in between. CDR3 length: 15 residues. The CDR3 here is CASSFGGAAKNIQYF. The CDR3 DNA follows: TGTGCCAGCAGTTTCGGTGGGGCGGCCAAAAACATTCAGTACTTC.

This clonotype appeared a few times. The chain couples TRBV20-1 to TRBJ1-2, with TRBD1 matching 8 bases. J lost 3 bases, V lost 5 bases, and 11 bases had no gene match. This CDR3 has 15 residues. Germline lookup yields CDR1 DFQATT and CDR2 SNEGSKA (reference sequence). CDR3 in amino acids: CSARIRGRGDYGYTF. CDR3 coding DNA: TGCAGTGCTCGAATCAGGGGGCGTGGGGACTATGGCTACACCTTC.

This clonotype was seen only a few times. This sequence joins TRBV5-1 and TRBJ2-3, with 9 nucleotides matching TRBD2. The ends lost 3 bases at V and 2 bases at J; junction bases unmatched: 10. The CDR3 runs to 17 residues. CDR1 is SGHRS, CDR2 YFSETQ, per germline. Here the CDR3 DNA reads TGCGCCAGCAGCTCTGGAGCGGGGGGACACATCACAGATACGCAGTATTTT. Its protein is CASSSGAGGHITDTQYF.

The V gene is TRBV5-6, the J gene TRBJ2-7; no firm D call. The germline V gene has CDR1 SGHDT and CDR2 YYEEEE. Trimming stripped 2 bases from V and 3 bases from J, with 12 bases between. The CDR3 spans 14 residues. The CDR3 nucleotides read TGTGCCAGCAGCTTTACAGATTGGATCTACGAGCAGTACTTC. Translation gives CASSFTDWIYEQYF.

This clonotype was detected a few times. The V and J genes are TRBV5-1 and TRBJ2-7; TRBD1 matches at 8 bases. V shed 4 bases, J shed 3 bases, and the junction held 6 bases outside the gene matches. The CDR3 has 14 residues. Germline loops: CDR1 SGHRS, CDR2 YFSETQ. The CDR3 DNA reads TGCGCCAGCAGCACCGGACAGGGAGGCTACGAGCAGTACTTC. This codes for CASSTGQGGYEQYF.

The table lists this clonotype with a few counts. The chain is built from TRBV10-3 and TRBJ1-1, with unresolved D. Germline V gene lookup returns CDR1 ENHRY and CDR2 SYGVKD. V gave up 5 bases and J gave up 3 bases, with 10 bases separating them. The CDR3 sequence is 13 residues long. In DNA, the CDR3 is TGTGCCATCAGTTCTGGGGAACACACTGAAGCTTTCTTT. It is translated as CAISSGEHTEAFF.

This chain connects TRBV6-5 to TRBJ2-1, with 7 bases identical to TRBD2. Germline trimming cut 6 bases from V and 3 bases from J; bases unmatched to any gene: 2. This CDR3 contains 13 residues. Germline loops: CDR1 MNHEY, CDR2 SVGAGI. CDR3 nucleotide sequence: TGTGCCAGCAGCCGGGGGGTCTACAATGAGCAGTTCTTC. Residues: CASSRGVYNEQFF.

The CDR3 DNA follows: TGTGCCAGCGTACCCGACGGGGGCACTGAAGCTTTCTTT. Protein: CASVPDGGTEAFF. The rearrangement joins TRBV18 to TRBJ1-1; D is perhaps TRBD1 (5 bases). CDR1 and CDR2 (germline): KGHSH, LQKENI. Trimming removed 8 bases at V and 4 bases at J, with 14 bases between. The CDR3 is 13 amino acids.

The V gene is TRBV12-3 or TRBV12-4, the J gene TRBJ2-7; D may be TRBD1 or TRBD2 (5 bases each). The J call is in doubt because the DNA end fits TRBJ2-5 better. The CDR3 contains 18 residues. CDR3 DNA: TGTGCCAGCAGCCCACCCGTAGGAGGAAGGGGATACTTAGAGACCCAGTACTTC. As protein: CASSPPVGGRGYLETQYF.

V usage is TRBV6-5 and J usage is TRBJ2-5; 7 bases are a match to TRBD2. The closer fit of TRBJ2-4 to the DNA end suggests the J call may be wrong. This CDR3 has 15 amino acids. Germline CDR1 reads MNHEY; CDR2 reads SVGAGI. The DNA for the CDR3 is TGTGCCAGCAGTCCCCTCGGCGGGGGCAAAAACATTCAGTACTTC. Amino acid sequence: CASSPLGGGKNIQYF.